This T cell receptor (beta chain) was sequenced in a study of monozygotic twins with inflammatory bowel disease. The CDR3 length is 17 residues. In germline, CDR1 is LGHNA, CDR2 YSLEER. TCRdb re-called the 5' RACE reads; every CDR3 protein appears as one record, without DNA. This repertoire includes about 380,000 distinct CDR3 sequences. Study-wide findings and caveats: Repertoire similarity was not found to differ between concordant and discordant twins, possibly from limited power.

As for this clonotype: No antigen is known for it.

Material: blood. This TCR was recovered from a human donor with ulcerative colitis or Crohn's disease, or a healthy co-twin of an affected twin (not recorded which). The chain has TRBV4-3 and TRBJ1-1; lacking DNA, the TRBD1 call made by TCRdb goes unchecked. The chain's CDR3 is CASSQDPEDRGWTEAFF.